This T cell receptor beta chain was obtained from a study of tumor-infiltrating lymphocytes in primary liver carcinoma. Study-level results: Paired tumor-adjacent and tumor-blood samples overlapped less than tumor region pairs did.

Bulk tissue was left unsorted, and RNA and DNA were co-extracted from roughly 20-30 mg of it. CDR1 is LGHNA and CDR2 is YNFKEQ in the germline V gene. There are 18 residues in the CDR3. In regard to this clonotype: The antigen remains undetermined. The junction differs from germline at one of its ends, possibly a read error.

The template, around 520 ng total RNA, yielded TCR beta cDNA made with a constant-region primer. Slightly modified ARM-PCR served as the procedure for the TCR beta libraries. These libraries came from three rounds of nested multiplex PCR. The study ran its first two PCR rounds for 9 to 10 cycles each, using TRBV1-TRBV30 forward primers and a C-beta reverse primer. TCRdb independently ran MiXCR on the multiplex PCR reads; one entry per CDR3 protein. The sample records about 130,000 distinct CDR3 sequences, 55% to 75% being singletons. Specimen: liver tumor tissue from sampling region 3. Subset in this sample: tumor region T3, left-lateral pole. This receptor was identified in a woman aged 60 to 75 with primary liver carcinoma and hepatitis B virus infection. The rearrangement links TRBV4-2 to TRBJ2-4; TRBD1 matches at 7 bases. The CDR3 here is CASSQSYTTGTAKNVKYF. Written as DNA, the CDR3 is TGTGCAAGCAGCCAATCCTACACAACAGGGACAGCCAAAAACGTTAAGTACTTC.